These 2 T cell receptor beta chains originate from one sample sequenced in a study of cytomegalovirus exposure and HLA in healthy donors. The PCR employed 60 Vbeta primers together with 13 Jbeta primers. Repertoires were generated with immunoSEQ multiplex PCR, while TCRdb's copy carries only in-frame clones and drops some. The sample has 150,000 to 200,000 clones; about four fifths are singletons. Sequenced input: PBMCs. The origin of the receptors is a girl under 18 in good health and CMV-seropositive.

The V and J genes are TRBV6-5 and TRBJ1-1; possible D gene TRBD1, 5 bases. CDR1 and CDR2 (germline): MNHEY, SVGAGI. The CDR3 is made up of 15 amino acids. V was clipped by 7 bases and J by 0 bases, with 15 bases between them. CDR3 nucleotide sequence: TGTGCCAGCATCGTATCCAGGGCCATGAACACTGAAGCTTTCTTT. Encoded protein: CASIVSRAMNTEAFF.

This clone was observed a single time. The V gene is TRBV6-5, the J gene TRBJ1-3, with D tentatively TRBD1 (5 bases). Germline V gene lookup returns CDR1 MNHEY and CDR2 SVGAGI. CDR3 length equals 13 residues. V dropped 6 bases and J dropped 3 bases, with 9 bases sitting between them. CDR3 DNA: TGTGCCAGCAGGGGGCCCTTTGGAAACACCATATATTTT. The encoded protein is CASRGPFGNTIYF.